This TCR beta chain was captured by sequencing in a study of T cell repertoires in cytomegalovirus infection. Findings and limits, study-wide: CMV carriers with the relevant HLA were identified by cumulative public TCR beta family frequency.

This clonotype was detected only a few times. No antigen is known for it. Compared with germline, one end of the junction differs, possibly owing to a read error. In TCRdb, the reads were re-called with MiXCR into one record per CDR3 protein. The sample contains about 890,000 distinct CDR3 sequences, 30% to 40% of which appear only once. CDR3 size: 16 residues. Germline V gene lookup returns CDR1 SGDLS and CDR2 YYNGEE. This chain uses TRBV9 with TRBJ1-2; 8 bases line up with TRBD1. The receptor's source is a human donor in good health (CMV status not recorded). Some clones in this sample may be carry-over from other donors' samples. Specimen: cultured CD8+ T cells from PBMCs, collected from culture after CMV antigen stimulation. Here the CDR3 DNA reads TGTGCCAGCAGCGTATCCTACCGGGACAGGCCAACGGGAATCGCCTTC. It is translated as CASSVSYRDRPTGIAF.